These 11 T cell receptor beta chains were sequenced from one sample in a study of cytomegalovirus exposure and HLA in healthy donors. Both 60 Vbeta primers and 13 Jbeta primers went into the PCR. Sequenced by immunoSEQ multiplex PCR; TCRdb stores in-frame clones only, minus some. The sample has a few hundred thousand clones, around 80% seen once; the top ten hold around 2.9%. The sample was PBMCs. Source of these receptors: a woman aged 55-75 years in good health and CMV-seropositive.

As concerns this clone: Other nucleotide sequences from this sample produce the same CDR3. DNA for the CDR3: TGTGCCAGCAGCTTAGAGCAGAACACTGAAGCTTTCTTT. Translation: CASSLEQNTEAFF. This sequence joins TRBV7-9 and TRBJ1-1; D gene ambiguous. V shed 1 base and J shed 1 base, with 4 bases lying between them. Per the germline V gene, CDR1 is SEHNR and CDR2 is FQNEAQ (reference sequence). The CDR3 is made up of 13 amino acids.

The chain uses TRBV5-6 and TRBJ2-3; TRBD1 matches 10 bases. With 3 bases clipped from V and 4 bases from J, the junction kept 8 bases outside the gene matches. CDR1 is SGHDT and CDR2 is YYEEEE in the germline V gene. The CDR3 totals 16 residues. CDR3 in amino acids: CASSYLTGGAADTQYF. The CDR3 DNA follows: TGTGCCAGCAGCTACCTGACAGGGGGCGCGGCAGATACGCAGTATTTT.

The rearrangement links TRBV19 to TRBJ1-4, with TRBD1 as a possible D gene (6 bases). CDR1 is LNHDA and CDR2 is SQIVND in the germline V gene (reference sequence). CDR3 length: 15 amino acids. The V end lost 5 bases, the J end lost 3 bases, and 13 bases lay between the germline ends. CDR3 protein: CASSSDRSPNEKLFF. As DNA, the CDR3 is TGTGCCAGTAGTTCTGACAGGTCCCCTAATGAAAAACTGTTTTTT.

The CDR3 region is CASKAWDRANYGYTF. CDR3 sequence (DNA): TGTGCCAGCAAAGCCTGGGACAGAGCTAACTATGGCTACACCTTC. The chain carries TRBV28 and TRBJ1-2; 7 bases are shared with TRBD1. Germline CDR1 and CDR2: MDHEN and SYDVKM. The CDR3 consists of 15 residues. V gave up 7 bases and J gave up 0 bases; unmatched junction bases: 8.

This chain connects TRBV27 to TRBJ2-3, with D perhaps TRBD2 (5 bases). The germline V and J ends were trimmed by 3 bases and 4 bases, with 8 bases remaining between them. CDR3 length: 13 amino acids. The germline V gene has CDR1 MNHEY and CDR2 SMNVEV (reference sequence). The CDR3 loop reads CASSFRGADTQYF. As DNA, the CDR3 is TGTGCCAGCAGTTTCCGGGGTGCAGATACGCAGTATTTT.

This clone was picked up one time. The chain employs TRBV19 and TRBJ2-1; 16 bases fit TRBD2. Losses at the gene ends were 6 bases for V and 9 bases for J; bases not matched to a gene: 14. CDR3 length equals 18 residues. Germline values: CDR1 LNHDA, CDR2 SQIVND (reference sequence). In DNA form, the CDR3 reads TGTGCCAGTAGCCCTGGGACTAGCGGGAGGGCCTTAGAAAGTGAGCAGTTCTTC. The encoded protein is CASSPGTSGRALESEQFF.

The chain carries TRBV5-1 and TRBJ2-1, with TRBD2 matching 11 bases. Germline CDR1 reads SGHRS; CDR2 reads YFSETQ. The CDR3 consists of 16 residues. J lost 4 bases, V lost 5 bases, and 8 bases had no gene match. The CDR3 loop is CASSRAGTSGYNEQFF. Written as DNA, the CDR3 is TGCGCCAGCAGTCGTGCCGGGACTAGCGGATACAATGAGCAGTTCTTC.

The CDR3 sequence: CASGLHEGVGYTF. The CDR3 DNA reads as TGTGCTAGTGGTTTACATGAGGGCGTTGGCTACACCTTC. V and J are TRBV12-5 and TRBJ1-2; D call uncertain. The CDR3 is made up of 13 amino acids. CDR1 is LGHNT, CDR2 FRNRAP, per germline. Trimming cost V 3 bases and J 7 bases, with 12 bases left between them. Full variable domain (missing parts from reference TRBV12-5 and TRBJ1-2): DARVTQTPRHKVTEMGQEVTMRCQPILGHNTVFWYRQTMMQGLELLAYFRNRAPLDDSGMPKDRFSAEMPDATLATLKIQPSEPRDSAVYFCASGLHEGVGYTFGSGTRLTVV.

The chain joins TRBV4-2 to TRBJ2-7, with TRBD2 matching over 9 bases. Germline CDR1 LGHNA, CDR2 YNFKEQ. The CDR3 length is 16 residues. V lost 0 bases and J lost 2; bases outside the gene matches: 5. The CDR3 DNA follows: TGTGCCAGCAGCCAAGATGGGGCGGGGGGGGCCTACGAGCAGTACTTC. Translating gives CASSQDGAGGAYEQYF.

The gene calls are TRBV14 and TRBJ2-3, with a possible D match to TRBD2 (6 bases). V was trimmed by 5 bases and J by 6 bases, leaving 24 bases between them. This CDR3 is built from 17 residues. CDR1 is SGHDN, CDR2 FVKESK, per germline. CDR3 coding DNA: TGTGCCAGCAGCGTGGGGAGGCGGGCCCTACACAGGGATACGCAGTATTTT. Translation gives CASSVGRRALHRDTQYF.

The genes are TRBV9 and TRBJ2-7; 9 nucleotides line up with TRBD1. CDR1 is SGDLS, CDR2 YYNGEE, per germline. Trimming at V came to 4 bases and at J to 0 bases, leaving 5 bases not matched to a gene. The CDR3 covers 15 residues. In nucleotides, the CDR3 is TGTGCCAGCAGCCCCCTGGGACAGGGCTCCTACGAGCAGTACTTC. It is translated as CASSPLGQGSYEQYF. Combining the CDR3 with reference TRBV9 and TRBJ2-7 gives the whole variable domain DSGVTQTPKHLITATGQRVTLRCSPRSGDLSVYWYQQSLDQGLQFLIQYYNGEERAKGNILERFSAQQFPDLHSELNLSSLELGDSALYFCASSPLGQGSYEQYFGPGTRLTVT.